Following are 5 T cell receptor beta chains from one sample sequenced in a study of blood T cell repertoires in COVID-19. Some clones are missing from TCRdb's copy, which holds only in-frame ones; the method was immunoSEQ multiplex PCR. Of 200,000 to 250,000 clones listed, 90% were seen once; the top ten hold less than 15%. Sequences were obtained from PBMCs or T cells enriched from blood (not recorded which). These receptors were obtained from a man aged 25 to 40 who had been exposed to COVID-19.

CDR3 in amino acids: CASSQDPAGSQFF. CDR3 nucleotide sequence: TGTGCCAGCAGCCAAGATCCGGCAGGGTCTCAGTTCTTC. The V call is TRBV4-2, the J call TRBJ2-1, with D perhaps matching TRBD1 (5 bases). Germline loops: CDR1 LGHNA, CDR2 YNFKEQ. This CDR3 comprises 13 residues. V lost 0 bases, J lost 13 bases, and 13 bases lay in between.

The V and J genes are TRBV2 and TRBJ2-5; 9 bases are shared with TRBD2. Germline V gene data show CDR1 as SNHLY and CDR2 as FYNNEI. The length of the CDR3 is 16 residues. J gave up 2 bases and V 6 bases, and 10 bases lay outside the gene matches. DNA of the CDR3: TGTGCCAGCAGACGACTAGCGGTACTCGTGCAAGAGACCCAGTACTTC. Amino acid sequence: CASRRLAVLVQETQYF. Supplemented by reference TRBV2 and TRBJ2-5, the full variable domain reads EPEVTQTPSHQVTQMGQEVILRCVPISNHLYFYWYRQILGQKVEFLVSFYNNEISEKSEIFDDQFSVERPDGSNFTLKIRSTKLEDSAMYFCASRRLAVLVQETQYFGPGTRLLVL.

V gene TRBV30 combines with J gene TRBJ2-1, with D possibly being TRBD2 (6 bases). CDR1 GTSNPN and CDR2 SVGIG come from the germline V gene (reference sequence). This CDR3 has 15 amino acids. V lost 0 bases, J lost 3 bases, and 12 bases lay in between. CDR3 sequence (DNA): TGTGCCTGGAGTGTGGTTAGCGGTCTCTACAATGAGCAGTTCTTC. As protein: CAWSVVSGLYNEQFF.

The rearrangement joins TRBV2 to TRBJ2-7; 10 nucleotides align to TRBD1. There are 15 residues in the CDR3. Germline lookup yields CDR1 SNHLY and CDR2 FYNNEI. Trimming removed 7 bases from V and 4 bases from J; junction bases left unmatched: 10. CDR3 DNA: TGTGCCAGCATCATTCCGGGACAGGGGCGATACGAGCAGTACTTC. It specifies CASIIPGQGRYEQYF.

This chain links TRBV19 with TRBJ2-7; D might be TRBD1 (6 bases). The CDR3 consists of 18 residues. In germline, CDR1 is LNHDA, CDR2 SQIVND (reference sequence). The V end was cut by 6 bases, the J end by 0 bases, with 24 bases between. DNA for the CDR3: TGTGCCAGTAGAGGTGTTATTCCAGGGGCGACAACCTCCTACGAGCAGTACTTC. Translated, it gives CASRGVIPGATTSYEQYF.